This TCR beta chain was captured by sequencing in a study of T cell responses to AZD1222 COVID-19 vaccine (dated by TCRdb to the early 2020s). Study-level background: AZD1222 recipients with second doses at about 4 weeks or about 12 weeks were pooled, because spike-specific TCR depth and breadth did not differ between schedules. Enrollment into the trials was organized by age into subgroups of 18-55, 56-69 and 70-plus years, and those subgroups contained roughly 140, 27 and 60 TCR-sequenced participants, respectively. TCR sequencing was performed for fewer than 250 trial participants, of whom 200 to 210 were given two doses of AZD1222 and 26 were given two doses of MenACWY control vaccine. On the study overall, not on this receptor specifically: Most participants were white British and females outnumbered males, and the authors suggested that clonal diversity may have been underestimated. CD4 TCRs associated with the vaccine covered the entire spike protein, and the dominant responses were in regions 160-218 and 743-854. Because no day 14 peak-response samples were available, the repertoires could be characterized only after the peak T cell response. The 56-69-year group was small, and its depth increase did not reach significance, likely because of low power. Spike-specific TCR breadth and depth rose significantly after two AZD1222 doses compared with day 0 and with MenACWY recipients. Only five to seven AZD1222 recipients were SARS-CoV-2 seropositive at baseline, limiting conclusions about previously exposed vaccinees. Nearly half of unique spike-specific TCRs reportedly recognized epitopes outside regions mutated in the B.1.351 and B.1.1.7 variants.

Points on this clone: Which antigen it targets is not known. No much larger clone exists at a distance of one base, and base qualities are not known.

The sample's time point label, in plain terms: baseline before first vaccination. Samples from vaccinated people were obtained from the UK trials COV001 and COV002, which included a single-blind randomized controlled phase 2/3 trial of AZD1222 (ChAdOx1 nCoV-19) in healthy adults. For TCRbeta chain sequencing, PBMC samples were collected from trial participants at day 0 and at day 28 after the second dose. The CDR3 regions of human TCRbeta chains were analyzed by immunosequencing. On the authors' methods: TCRs in the repertoires were matched against a reference library of SARS-CoV-2-specific TCRs that had been generated with the MIRA antigen-specificity platform. Breadth was defined as the fraction of unique TCRs that were SARS-CoV-2-associated. Depth was defined as the fraction of total T cells that were SARS-CoV-2-associated. Each spike-specific TCR was assigned to its reactive spike region and to a CD4 or CD8 class using the MIRA data. Log10-transformed breadth and depth values were compared by one-way ANOVA with Sidak's multiple comparisons tests. The clones in this table, taken by TCRdb from immuneACCESS, are in-frame only. Not every clone is retained; where verified, under half of the shortfall comes from an unresolved V gene, and the cause of the rest is unknown. For V, J and clone size, that table is used; D and trimming come from the DNA. The sample table records about 66,000 clones; less than 90% of these occur just once. The ten largest clones take up roughly 17% of the sample.

The source is an adult in good health. Sample: peripheral blood, taken on day 0 of AZD1222 vaccination.

This receptor has the CDR3 CASSLGLAGGSSSYNEQFF. The nucleotide sequence is TGTGCCAGCAGCTTAGGACTAGCGGGGGGCTCAAGCTCCTACAATGAGCAGTTCTTC. The rearrangement joined TRBV7-9 to TRBJ2-1; TRBD2 lines up with 13 middle nucleotides. From the cysteine through the phenylalanine, the CDR3 covers 19 amino acids. Just CDR3 DNA is preserved here, 57 bases in frame from base 1. CDR1 and CDR2, per the germline V gene (reference sequence), are SEHNR and FQNEAQ. Relative to germline, V is missing 1 base and J is missing 0 bases, with 6 bases of the junction outside any gene match.